The 2 T cell receptor beta chains given below trace back to one sample, sequenced in a study of blood T cells in healthy people across ages. Primers used in a second PCR of roughly 7 to 11 cycles were a sample-barcoded 5' primer and a J-beta primer mix. TCRdb re-analysed the 5' RACE reads in MiXCR, keeping a single row per CDR3 protein. The sample holds 1.5 million to 2 million distinct CDR3 sequences; 28% are singletons and the top ten take 7.7%. The sample comprised blood. Every receptor here comes from a woman aged 25 to 39 in good health.

This clonotype came up many times. The chain recombines TRBV10-3 with TRBJ2-7; perhaps TRBD1 as D (6 bases). The V gene lost 10 bases and the J gene lost 1 base, with 11 bases spanning the gap. Germline assignment: CDR1 ENHRY and CDR2 SYGVKD. The CDR3 is made up of 12 amino acids. The CDR3 region is CATKQGSYEQYF. The CDR3 DNA reads TGTGCCACTAAACAGGGATCCTACGAGCAGTACTTC.

The chain combines TRBV3-1 with TRBJ2-7; the D gene is possibly TRBD1 (5 bases). Trimming pared 0 bases from V and 5 bases from J, leaving 20 bases between. Germline V gene data show CDR1 as LGHDT and CDR2 as YNNKEL (reference sequence). The CDR3 has 17 amino acids. In DNA, the CDR3 is TGTGCCAGCAGCCAAGATACTTGGACCAGGCAGGACAACGAGCAGTACTTC. It codes for CASSQDTWTRQDNEQYF.